A single sample is the source of the 24 T cell receptor beta chains below, sequenced in a study of CD4+ T cells in melanoma. TCRdb's table, derived via immunoSEQ multiplex PCR, lists solely in-frame clones and lacks some. There are fewer than 15,000 clones in the sample; around three quarters occur only once, and roughly 15% lies in the top ten. Sample: cells from a culture (not recorded whether cultured in vitro). The source of these receptors is a human donor with melanoma.

V is TRBV18 and J is TRBJ2-3; 13 bases line up with TRBD2. Germline values: CDR1 KGHSH, CDR2 LQKENI. This CDR3 has 16 residues. The V gene end was trimmed by 0 bases and the J gene end by 4 bases; junction bases not matched to a gene: 1. This CDR3 reads CASSPPGLAGSDTQYF. The CDR3 bases are TGTGCCAGCTCACCACCGGGACTAGCGGGGTCAGATACGCAGTATTTT.

The chain uses TRBV7-2 and TRBJ1-1; D call uncertain. Trimming cost V 1 base and J 6 bases, with 9 bases left between them. Germline assignment: CDR1 SGHTA and CDR2 FQGNSA. This CDR3 has 13 amino acids. CDR3 coding DNA: TGTGCCAGCAGCTTAGGTCGGCCGGCTGAAGCTTTCTTT. This gives the protein CASSLGRPAEAFF. Drawing the rest from reference TRBV7-2 and TRBJ1-1, the complete variable domain is GAGVSQSPSNKVTEKGKDVELRCDPISGHTALYWYRQSLGQGLEFLIYFQGNSAPDKSGLPSDRFSAERTGGSVSTLTIQRTQQEDSAVYLCASSLGRPAEAFFGQGTRLTVV.

The chain has TRBV14 and TRBJ2-1; 9 bases line up with TRBD1. Germline loops: CDR1 SGHDN, CDR2 FVKESK. Unmatched junction bases numbered 7, after V lost 4 bases and J lost 6 bases. The CDR3 totals 15 residues. CDR3 residues: CASSRDRGMTNEQFF. CDR3 DNA: TGTGCCAGCAGCCGAGACAGGGGGATGACCAATGAGCAGTTCTTC.

The DNA of the CDR3 is TGCGCCAGTGCGATTCTCATGAACACTGAAGCTTTCTTT. Translated: CASAILMNTEAFF. This sequence joins TRBV5-1 and TRBJ1-1; D is uncertain. CDR1 is SGHRS, CDR2 YFSETQ, per germline. V dropped 8 bases and J dropped 0 bases, with 11 bases sitting between them. The CDR3 extends over 13 amino acids.

J is TRBJ2-3 and V is TRBV5-1, with D possibly being TRBD1 or TRBD2 (6 bases each). The CDR3 is made up of 16 amino acids. Trimming took off 4 bases at V and 0 bases at J, with 15 bases between the two ends. Germline CDR1 is SGHRS and CDR2 is YFSETQ. The CDR3 DNA is TGCGCCAGCAGCCCGAGTACAGGGACTAGCACAGATACGCAGTATTTT. Its protein product is CASSPSTGTSTDTQYF. Drawing the rest from reference TRBV5-1 and TRBJ2-3, the complete variable domain is KAGVTQTPRYLIKTRGQQVTLSCSPISGHRSVSWYQQTPGQGLQFLFEYFSETQRNKGNFPGRFSGRQFSNSRSEMNVSTLELGDSALYLCASSPSTGTSTDTQYFGPGTRLTVL.

This chain uses TRBV5-1 with TRBJ1-6; 10 nucleotides agree with TRBD1. Germline loops: CDR1 SGHRS, CDR2 YFSETQ. J gave up 10 bases and V 7 bases, and 11 bases lay outside the gene matches. The CDR3 totals 15 residues. CDR3 coding DNA: TGCGCCAGCTCTTTTTTGGGACAGGGGATGTCACCCCTCCACTTT. Protein: CASSFLGQGMSPLHF.

The genes are TRBV6-6 and TRBJ2-5; 10 positions match TRBD1. J lost 5 bases, V lost 6 bases, and 9 bases had no gene match. This CDR3 is 15 amino acids long. Looked up from germline, CDR1 is MNHNY and CDR2 is SVGAGI (reference sequence). The CDR3 bases are TGTGCCAGCAGCCGAGGGACAGGGGTTCAGGAGACCCAGTACTTC. Translation gives CASSRGTGVQETQYF.

The chain employs TRBV10-1 and TRBJ2-2; D unresolved. The V end was cut by 5 bases, the J end by 4 bases, with 5 bases between. Germline CDR1 WNHNN, CDR2 SYGVQD (reference sequence). The CDR3 length is 12 residues. CDR3 protein: CASSSPTGELFF. For the CDR3, the DNA is TGCGCCAGCAGTAGCCCCACCGGGGAGCTGTTTTTT.

V gene TRBV11-3 combines with J gene TRBJ1-2; D unresolved. With 3 bases removed from V and 0 bases from J, the gap between germline ends came to 5 bases. Per germline, CDR1 SGHNT and CDR2 YENEEA. CDR3 length: 13 amino acids. The CDR3 nucleotides are TGTGCCAGCAGCTTTTTGGCTAACTATGGCTACACCTTC. Amino acids: CASSFLANYGYTF.

V usage is TRBV6-1 and J usage is TRBJ2-7; 7 bases fit TRBD1. The CDR3 is 15 residues long. Germline V gene data show CDR1 as MNHNS and CDR2 as SASEGT. The J segment lost 1 base and the V segment lost 2 bases, leaving 5 bases of the junction unmatched. The CDR3 sequence: CASSESGTASYEQYF. As DNA, the CDR3 is TGTGCCAGCAGTGAATCTGGGACAGCTTCCTACGAGCAGTACTTC.

Here the CDR3 reads CASSAPTGKGLNSPLHF. CDR3 sequence (DNA): TGTGCCAGCAGTGCTCCAACAGGGAAGGGGTTAAATTCACCCCTCCACTTT. The chain combines TRBV2 with TRBJ1-6; weak D call: TRBD1 (6 bases). The V end lost 4 bases, the J end lost 7 bases, and 20 bases lay between the germline ends. This CDR3 is built from 17 residues. Germline V lookup: CDR1 SNHLY, CDR2 FYNNEI.

The J gene is TRBJ1-6, the V gene TRBV6-5, with 7 positions matching TRBD1. V shed 4 bases, J shed 8 bases, and the junction held 11 bases outside the gene matches. CDR1 is MNHEY and CDR2 is SVGAGI in the germline V gene. This CDR3 region has 16 residues. CDR3 in DNA: TGTGCCAGCAGTTCAAGCGGGACAGTTCGTTATTCACCCCTCCACTTT. This codes for CASSSSGTVRYSPLHF.

V gene TRBV19 combines with J gene TRBJ2-5, with D possibly called TRBD1 or TRBD2 (5 bases each). Germline V gives CDR1 LNHDA, CDR2 SQIVND (reference sequence). This CDR3 comprises 16 residues. V was shortened by 6 bases and J by 5 bases, with 22 bases between the two germline ends. The CDR3 DNA is TGTGCCAGTAGCCGTCCGGCCAGGGAGAGACGGGAGACCCAGTACTTC. Encoded protein: CASSRPARERRETQYF.

J is TRBJ2-2 and V is TRBV10-1, with D unresolved. The germline CDR1 and CDR2 sequences are WNHNN and SYGVQD (reference sequence). There are 17 residues in the CDR3. V lost 6 bases and J lost 0, with 17 bases in between. The CDR3 loop reads CASRAVFQISNTGELFF. As DNA, the CDR3 is TGCGCCAGCAGGGCAGTATTTCAGATTTCGAACACCGGGGAGCTGTTTTTT.

This chain joins TRBV4-2 and TRBJ1-5, with a possible D match to TRBD1 (6 bases). Trimming removed 0 bases from V and 1 base from J, with 10 bases in between. Germline CDR1 and CDR2: LGHNA and YNFKEQ. This CDR3 region has 16 residues. Written as DNA, the CDR3 is TGTGCCAGCAGCCAAGATATGGGGGCAAGCAATCAGCCCCAGCATTTT. Encoded protein: CASSQDMGASNQPQHF.

V usage is TRBV5-4 and J usage is TRBJ1-2, with TRBD1 matching over 11 bases. The CDR3 is 15 residues long. Germline CDR1 SGHNT, CDR2 YYREEE (reference sequence). Unmatched junction bases numbered 9, after V lost 4 bases and J lost 7 bases. The chain's CDR3 is CASSGSRGQGAGYTF. The DNA of the CDR3 is TGTGCCAGCAGCGGAAGTCGCGGACAGGGGGCTGGCTACACCTTC.

This sequence joins TRBV4-1 and TRBJ1-6, with D possibly TRBD1 on 5 matching bases. Trimming took 1 base from V and 11 from J, leaving 12 bases between them. The CDR3 contains 14 residues. Germline values: CDR1 MGHRA, CDR2 YSYEKL. CDR3 DNA sequence: TGCGCCAGCAGCCAAGGCCCGGGGCAGACACCCCTCCACTTT. This gives the protein CASSQGPGQTPLHF.

This chain connects TRBV5-4 to TRBJ1-1; perhaps TRBD1 as D (5 bases). This CDR3 spans 15 amino acids. Trimming removed 4 bases from V and 6 bases from J, with 19 bases in between. Germline V gene data show CDR1 as SGHNT and CDR2 as YYREEE (reference sequence). This CDR3 reads CASSLPRQGPPEAFF. CDR3 sequence (DNA): TGTGCCAGCAGCCTCCCGAGGCAGGGCCCGCCTGAAGCTTTCTTT. Variable domain in full (rest from reference TRBV5-4 and TRBJ1-1): ETGVTQSPTHLIKTRGQQVTLRCSSQSGHNTVSWYQQALGQGPQFIFQYYREEENGRGNFPPRFSGLQFPNYSSELNVNALELDDSALYLCASSLPRQGPPEAFFGQGTRLTVV.

The CDR3 spells CASSGQTGGNEQFF. DNA of the CDR3: TGTGCCAGCTCGGGTCAGACTGGGGGGAATGAGCAGTTCTTC. The rearrangement joins TRBV18 to TRBJ2-1; D is possibly TRBD2 (6 bases). There are 14 residues in the CDR3. The V end was cut by 6 bases, the J end by 7 bases, with 16 bases between. The germline V gene encodes CDR1 KGHSH and CDR2 LQKENI.

The V gene is TRBV4-1, the J gene TRBJ2-7; D is perhaps TRBD2 (7 bases). The germline V and J ends were trimmed by 3 bases and 8 bases, with 26 bases remaining between them. The CDR3 runs 17 residues. Germline V gene lookup returns CDR1 MGHRA and CDR2 YSYEKL. The CDR3 protein is CASSHPFGEGDVEKQYF. CDR3 bases: TGCGCCAGCAGCCATCCTTTTGGGGAGGGGGACGTTGAAAAGCAGTACTTC.

The J gene is TRBJ2-6, the V gene TRBV5-1; 8 bases align to TRBD2. After removal of 5 bases from V and 2 bases from J, the junction contained 6 bases not matched to a gene. Germline CDR1 reads SGHRS; CDR2 reads YFSETQ. This CDR3 region has 16 residues. The chain's CDR3 is CASSSSGGAGANVLTF. Here the CDR3 DNA reads TGCGCCAGCAGTTCAAGCGGGGGAGCTGGGGCCAACGTCCTGACTTTC.

The chain couples TRBV5-1 to TRBJ1-4; D uncertain. Germline V CDR1 and CDR2: SGHRS, YFSETQ. Trimming left V 0 bases short and J 5 bases short, with 2 bases between. This CDR3 has 12 amino acids. DNA of the CDR3: TGCGCCAGCAGCTTGGAGAATGAAAAACTGTTTTTT. This translates into CASSLENEKLFF.

V gene TRBV6-5 combines with J gene TRBJ2-3, with 8 bases fitting TRBD2. The ends lost 7 bases at V and 4 bases at J; junction bases unmatched: 10. CDR1 MNHEY and CDR2 SVGAGI come from the germline V gene. This CDR3 comprises 15 residues. The CDR3 reads CASTSGAGGPDTQYF. In nucleotides, the CDR3 is TGTGCCAGCACCTCAGGGGCGGGGGGCCCAGATACGCAGTATTTT.

The chain recombines TRBV5-1 with TRBJ2-5; D ambiguous. V was cut by 1 base and J by 2 bases, with 9 bases left in between. There are 14 residues in the CDR3. Germline CDR1 reads SGHRS; CDR2 reads YFSETQ. CDR3 coding DNA: TGCGCCAGCAGCTTGCTAACCGGACAAGAGACCCAGTACTTC. As protein: CASSLLTGQETQYF.